The 4 T cell receptor beta chains below come from one sample, sequenced in a study of blood T cell repertoires in COVID-19. Profiling relied on immunoSEQ multiplex PCR, and the TCRdb table lists in-frame clones only, not all of them. This sample has roughly 230,000 clones, with 70% to 90% found just once. Sequenced sample: PBMCs or T cells enriched from blood (not recorded which). The receptors shown here come from a woman aged 50 to 60 who had been exposed to COVID-19.

This chain connects TRBV19 to TRBJ1-1, with 7 bases that match TRBD1. This CDR3 spans 16 amino acids. V lost 4 bases and J lost 1; bases outside the gene matches: 9. Germline lookup yields CDR1 LNHDA and CDR2 SQIVND (reference sequence). The CDR3 DNA is TGTGCCAGTAGTAGTGACAGGGTAACCACGAACACTGAAGCTTTCTTT. Residues: CASSSDRVTTNTEAFF.

The chain couples TRBV5-6 to TRBJ1-6; 9 bases align to TRBD1. Germline CDR1 is SGHDT and CDR2 is YYEEEE. The junction had 14 bases not matched to a gene; V was cut back by 4 bases and J by 12 bases. The CDR3 consists of 16 residues. The CDR3 protein is CASSNRPGQGRVPLHF. The CDR3 DNA sequence: TGTGCCAGCAGCAACCGTCCGGGACAGGGACGGGTACCCCTCCACTTT.

The chain joins TRBV18 to TRBJ2-5; D call uncertain. Per the germline V gene, CDR1 is KGHSH and CDR2 is LQKENI. The CDR3 is 12 residues long. Deletions cut 3 bases from V and 5 bases from J, with 7 bases between. The CDR3 sequence: CASSPRVETQYF. The DNA of the CDR3 is TGTGCCAGCTCACCGCGAGTGGAGACCCAGTACTTC.

There are a few counts of this clone. This chain joins TRBV29-1 and TRBJ1-3; a weak D match, TRBD1 (5 bases). V was clipped by 6 bases and J by 2 bases, with 14 bases between them. The CDR3 runs to 14 residues. Germline loops: CDR1 SQVTM, CDR2 ANQGSEA. The CDR3 is CSVDPGGPGNTIYF. CDR3 in DNA: TGCAGCGTCGACCCGGGGGGACCTGGAAACACCATATATTTT.